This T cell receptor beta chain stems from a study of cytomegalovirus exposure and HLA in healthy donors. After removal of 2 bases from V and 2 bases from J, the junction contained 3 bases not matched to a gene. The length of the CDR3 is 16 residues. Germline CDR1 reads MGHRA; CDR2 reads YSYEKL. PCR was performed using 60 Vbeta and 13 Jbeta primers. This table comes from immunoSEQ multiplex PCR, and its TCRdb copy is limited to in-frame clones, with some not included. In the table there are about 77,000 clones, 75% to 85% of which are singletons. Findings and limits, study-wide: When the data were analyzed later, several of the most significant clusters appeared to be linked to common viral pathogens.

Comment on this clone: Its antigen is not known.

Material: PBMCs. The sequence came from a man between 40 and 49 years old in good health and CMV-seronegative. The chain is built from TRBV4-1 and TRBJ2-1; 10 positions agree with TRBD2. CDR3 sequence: CASSQPGTSAYNEQFF. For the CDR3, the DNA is TGCGCCAGCAGCCAACCCGGGACTAGCGCCTACAATGAGCAGTTCTTC.